A single sample gave rise to the 7 T cell receptor beta chains below, sequenced in a study of blood T cell repertoires in COVID-19. Only in-frame clones appear in the TCRdb table, and some are missing; sequencing was by immunoSEQ multiplex PCR. The sample shows about 400,000 clones, roughly 85% of them seen only once. Sequenced sample: peripheral blood. Receptors were obtained from a woman younger than 45 with active or convalescent COVID-19.

As for this clone: Sequence at one end of the junction differs from germline and may be a read error. This rearrangement joins TRBV28 to TRBJ1-4; no reliable D call. CDR1 and CDR2 (germline): MDHEN, SYDVKM. There are 12 residues in the CDR3. CDR3 region: CASSQNNGKLFF. The CDR3 nucleotides are TGTGCCAGCAGTCAGAATAATGGAAAACTGTTTTTT. Supplemented by reference TRBV28 and TRBJ1-4, the full variable domain reads DVKVTQSSRYLVKRTGEKVFLECVQDMDHENMFWYRQDPGLGLRLIYFSYDVKMKEKGDIPEGYSVSREKKERFSLILESASTNQTSMYLCASSQNNGKLFFGSGTQLSVL.

V and J are TRBV15 and TRBJ2-3; D is possibly TRBD2 (5 bases). Trimming cost V 1 base and J 2 bases, with 10 bases left between them. Germline lookup yields CDR1 LNHNV and CDR2 YYDKDF (reference sequence). The CDR3 is 15 residues long. CDR3 sequence reads: CATSRAGVHTDTQYF. The CDR3 nucleotides are TGTGCCACCAGCAGAGCCGGGGTCCACACAGATACGCAGTATTTT.

The CDR3 spells CASSFSLNQPQHF. CDR3 bases: TGTGCCAGCAGTTTCAGTCTCAATCAGCCCCAGCATTTT. The rearrangement uses TRBV27 and TRBJ1-5; D uncertain. Germline lookup yields CDR1 MNHEY and CDR2 SMNVEV (reference sequence). This CDR3 is 13 amino acids long. The germline V and J ends were trimmed by 3 bases and 3 bases, with 6 bases remaining between them.

The chain recombines TRBV7-2 with TRBJ2-7, with a weak D call TRBD1 (5 bases). The CDR3 loop spans 12 amino acids. Trimming removed 5 bases from V and 5 bases from J, with 10 bases in between. Per the germline V gene, CDR1 is SGHTA and CDR2 is FQGNSA. This chain's CDR3 is CASSVQGHEQYF. CDR3 bases: TGTGCCAGCAGCGTCCAGGGCCACGAGCAGTACTTC.

This chain uses TRBV18 with TRBJ2-7; D might be TRBD2 (5 bases). Trimming stripped 10 bases from V and 7 bases from J, with 20 bases between. The CDR3 totals 13 residues. Germline loops: CDR1 KGHSH, CDR2 LQKENI. The CDR3 region has the DNA TGTGCCACCCGCGGGCCTACCCTCGGGGAGCAGTACTTC. Residues: CATRGPTLGEQYF.

This rearrangement joins TRBV6-1 to TRBJ1-2; TRBD1 agrees at 7 bases. The CDR3 sequence is 15 residues long. V was clipped by 1 base and J by 3 bases; unmatched bases: 5. Germline lookup yields CDR1 MNHNS and CDR2 SASEGT. CDR3 protein: CASSEGQGEYYGYTF. The CDR3 DNA sequence: TGTGCCAGCAGTGAAGGACAGGGAGAGTACTATGGCTACACCTTC.

In DNA form, the CDR3 reads TGTGCCAGCAGTTACTCAAGGAGCTCCTACAATGAGCAGTTCTTC. Its protein is CASSYSRSSYNEQFF. This chain joins TRBV6-5 and TRBJ2-1; no definite D call. The CDR3 has 15 residues. CDR1 MNHEY and CDR2 SVGAGI come from the germline V gene. V was pared by 0 bases and J by 0 bases, with 6 bases between.